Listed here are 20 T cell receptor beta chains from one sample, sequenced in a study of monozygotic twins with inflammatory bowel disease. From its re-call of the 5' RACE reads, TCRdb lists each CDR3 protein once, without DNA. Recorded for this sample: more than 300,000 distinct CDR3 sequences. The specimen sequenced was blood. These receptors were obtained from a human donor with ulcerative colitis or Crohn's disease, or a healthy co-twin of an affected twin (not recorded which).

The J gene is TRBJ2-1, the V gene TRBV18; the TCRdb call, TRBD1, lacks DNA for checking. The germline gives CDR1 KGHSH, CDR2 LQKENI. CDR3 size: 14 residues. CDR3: CASSHRQDYNEQFF.

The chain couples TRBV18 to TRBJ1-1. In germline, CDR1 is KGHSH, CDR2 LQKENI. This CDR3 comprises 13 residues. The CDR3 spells CASLPAGNTEAFF.

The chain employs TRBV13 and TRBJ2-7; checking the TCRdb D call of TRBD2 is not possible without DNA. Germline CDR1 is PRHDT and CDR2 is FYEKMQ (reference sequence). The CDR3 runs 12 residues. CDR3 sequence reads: CASSRAPYEQYF.

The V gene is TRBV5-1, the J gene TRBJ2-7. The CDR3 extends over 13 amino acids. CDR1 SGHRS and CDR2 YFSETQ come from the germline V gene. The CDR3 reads CASSLDGYYEQYF.

The CDR3 region is CAWRRGTSTDTQYF. This chain connects TRBV30 to TRBJ2-3; TCRdb's D call of TRBD2 is untestable without DNA. The CDR3 contains 14 residues. The germline V gene has CDR1 GTSNPN and CDR2 SVGIG (reference sequence).

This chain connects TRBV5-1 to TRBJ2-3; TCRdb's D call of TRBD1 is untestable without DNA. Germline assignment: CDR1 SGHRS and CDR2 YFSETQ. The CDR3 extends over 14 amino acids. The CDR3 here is CASSLPGSTDTQYF.

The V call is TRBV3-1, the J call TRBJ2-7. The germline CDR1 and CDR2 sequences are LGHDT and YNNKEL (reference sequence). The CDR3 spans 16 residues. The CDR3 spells CASSLPHSVDPYEQYF.

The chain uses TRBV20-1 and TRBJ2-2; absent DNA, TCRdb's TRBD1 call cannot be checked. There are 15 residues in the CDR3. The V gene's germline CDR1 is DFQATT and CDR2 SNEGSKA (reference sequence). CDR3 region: CSASRRTANTGELFF.

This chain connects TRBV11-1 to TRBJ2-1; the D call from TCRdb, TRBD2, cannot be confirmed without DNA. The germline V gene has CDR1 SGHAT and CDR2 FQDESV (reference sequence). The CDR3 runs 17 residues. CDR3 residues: CASSRTFSGGRYNEQFF.

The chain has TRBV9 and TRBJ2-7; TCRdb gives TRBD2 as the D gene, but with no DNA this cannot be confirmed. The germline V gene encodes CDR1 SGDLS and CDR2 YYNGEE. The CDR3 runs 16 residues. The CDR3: CASSVGTGTSSIEQYF.

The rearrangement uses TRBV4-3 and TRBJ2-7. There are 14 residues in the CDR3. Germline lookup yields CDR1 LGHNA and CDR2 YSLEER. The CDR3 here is CASSQVLNSYEQYF.

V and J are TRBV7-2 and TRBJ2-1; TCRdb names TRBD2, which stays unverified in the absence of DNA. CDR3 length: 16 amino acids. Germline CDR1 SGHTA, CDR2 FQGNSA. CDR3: CASSLALAGGVNEQFF.

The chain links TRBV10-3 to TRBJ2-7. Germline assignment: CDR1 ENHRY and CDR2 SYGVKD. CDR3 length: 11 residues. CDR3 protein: CAISDIYEQYF.

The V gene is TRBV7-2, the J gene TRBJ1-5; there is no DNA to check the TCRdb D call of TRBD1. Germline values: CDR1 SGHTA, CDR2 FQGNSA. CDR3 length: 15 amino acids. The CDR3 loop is CASSLGTARGQPQHF.

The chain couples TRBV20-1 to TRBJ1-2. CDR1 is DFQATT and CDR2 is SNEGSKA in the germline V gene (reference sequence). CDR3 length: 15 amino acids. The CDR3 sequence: CSARGGGDWFYGYTF.

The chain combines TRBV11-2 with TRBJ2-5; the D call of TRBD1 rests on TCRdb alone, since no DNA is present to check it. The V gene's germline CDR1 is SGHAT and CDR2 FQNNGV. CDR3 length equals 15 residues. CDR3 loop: CASSLGAGFQETQYF.

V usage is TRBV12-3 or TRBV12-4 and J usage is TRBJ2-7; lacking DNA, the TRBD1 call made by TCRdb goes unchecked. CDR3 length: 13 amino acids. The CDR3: CASSSRWPYEQYF.

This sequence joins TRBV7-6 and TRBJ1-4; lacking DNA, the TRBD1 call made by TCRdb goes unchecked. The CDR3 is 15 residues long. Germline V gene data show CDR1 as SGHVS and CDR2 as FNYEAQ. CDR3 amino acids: CASSLQTGGYEKLFF.

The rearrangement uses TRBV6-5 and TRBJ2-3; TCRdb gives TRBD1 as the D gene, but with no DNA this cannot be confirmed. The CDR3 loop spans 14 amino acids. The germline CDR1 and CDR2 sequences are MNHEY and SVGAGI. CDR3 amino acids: CASSYGWGADTQYF.

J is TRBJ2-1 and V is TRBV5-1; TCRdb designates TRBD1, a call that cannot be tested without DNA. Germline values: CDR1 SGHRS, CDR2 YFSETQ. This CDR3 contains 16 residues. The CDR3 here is CASSLGDTSSYNEQFF.